This TCR beta chain came from a study of OX40 agonist ivuxolimab in advanced cancers. Background on the study: Ivuxolimab, which is an agonistic anti-OX40 (CD134) antibody, was administered to the patients. Points from the study as a whole: Low normalized clonal expansion also occurred in some nonresponding patients. Blood T cells, both CD4+ and CD8+, expanded clonally by week 6 at 0.1 to 3.0 mg/kg.

As concerns this clone: The antigen is unknown.

The investigators sampled blood at baseline, at cycle 4 day 1, and at cycle 7 day 1. Profiling relied on immunoSEQ multiplex PCR, and the TCRdb table lists in-frame clones only, not all of them. This sample carries some 77,000 clones, around 90% of them seen once, and the ten largest clones take more than 1.5%. The CDR3 loop spans 12 amino acids. Trimming left V 0 bases short and J 12 bases short, with 6 bases between. Germline lookup yields CDR1 KGHSH and CDR2 LQKENI. This chain uses TRBV18 with TRBJ1-6; D is ambiguous. The receptor was derived from an adult with an advanced solid tumor such as melanoma, head and neck, liver or kidney cancer. Sample: CD4+ or CD8+ T cells sorted from blood, taken in a trial of the OX40 agonist ivuxolimab. CDR3: CASSPPEGPLHF. As DNA, the CDR3 is TGTGCCAGCTCACCACCGGAAGGACCCCTCCACTTT.